This T cell receptor beta chain was sequenced for a study of blood T cell repertoires in COVID-19 (dated by TCRdb to about 2020). In the study overall: Collaborator samples came from the United States, Italy and Spain and covered acute and convalescent phases of COVID-19. Where available, HLA class I and class II types were obtained from metadata supplied by the sample provider rather than from assay-based typing. The material from the prospective study consisted of cDNA or gDNA derived from T cells, B-cell-depleted T cells, or PBMCs. A freely available public database, intended as a resource for researchers studying the immune response to SARS-CoV-2, is where the repertoires were released. A de-identified subject ID, COVID-19 status, age in years and sex were almost always included in the sample metadata. The samples were drawn from the first 160 participants of the ongoing ImmuneRACE study and from some 1,300 subjects provided by 6 global collaborators. Subjects who had been exposed to COVID-19, were actively infected with it, or had recovered from it provided the deeply sampled blood TCRbeta repertoires that made up the dataset. What the work shows at the level of the full study, not this receptor alone: The quantity of clinical and demographic metadata differed by source and by participant and was supplied without curation.

V is pruned by 0 bases and J by 4 bases, leaving 6 bases of the junction without a gene match. Including the terminal cysteine and phenylalanine, the CDR3 comprises 16 residues. Left in the record is the CDR3 DNA by itself, 48 bases read in frame from the first base. The germline V gene gives CDR1 as ENHRY and CDR2 as SYGVKD. This clone was observed a single time. What antigen it recognizes has not been identified. Base qualities are missing; no much larger clone stands one base away. The collaborating institutions used their own protocols to collect whole blood in K2EDTA tubes. For TCRbeta analysis, collaborators shipped samples as frozen whole blood, isolated PBMCs, or DNA extracted from either of those sample types. TCRbeta CDR3 regions were amplified from genomic DNA using the immunoSEQ Assay, a bias-controlled multiplex PCR. The source study handled its data this way. The number of nucleated cells in each sample was estimated from the amplification of reference gene primers within the assay. To quantify the absolute abundance of each unique TCRbeta CDR3 rearrangement, sequence reads were collapsed and filtered. For each sample, productive Simpson clonality was calculated by taking the square root of Simpson's diversity index across productive rearrangements. Entries here come from immuneACCESS through TCRdb and include only in-frame sequences with V and J called. Some clones fail to appear in such tables; in the studies checked, an unresolved V gene covers under half of the shortfall, and the cause of the remainder is unknown. The V and J calls and the clone size are those of that table, but D and trimming were determined from the DNA. This sample holds about 85,000 clones; roughly four fifths were observed only once. The ten biggest clones cover 1.2% of the sample.

The receptor chain draws on TRBV10-3 and TRBJ2-7, with 10 junctional bases fitting TRBD2. Input material: peripheral blood. The source of this sequence is an elderly woman with acute or convalescent COVID-19. Read as DNA, the sequence is TGTGCCATCAGTGAGTCGGCTAGCGGGAGTTTGTACGAGCAGTACTTC. It codes for CAISESASGSLYEQYF.